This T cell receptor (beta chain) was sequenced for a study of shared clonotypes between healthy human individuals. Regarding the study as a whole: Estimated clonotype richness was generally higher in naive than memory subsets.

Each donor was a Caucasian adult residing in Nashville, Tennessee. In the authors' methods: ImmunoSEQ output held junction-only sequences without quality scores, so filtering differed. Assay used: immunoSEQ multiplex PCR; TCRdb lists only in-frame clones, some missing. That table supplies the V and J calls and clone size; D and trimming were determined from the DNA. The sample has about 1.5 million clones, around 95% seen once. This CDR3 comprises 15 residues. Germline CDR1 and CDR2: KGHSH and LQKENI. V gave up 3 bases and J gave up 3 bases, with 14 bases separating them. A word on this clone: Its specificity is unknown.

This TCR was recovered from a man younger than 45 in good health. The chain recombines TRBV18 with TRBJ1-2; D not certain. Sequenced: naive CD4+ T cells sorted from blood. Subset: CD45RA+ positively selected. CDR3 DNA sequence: TGTGCCAGCTCACCCTCTAGCCTGGGATACTATGGCTACACCTTC. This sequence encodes CASSPSSLGYYGYTF.